This is a list of T cell receptor beta chains from one sample in a study of cytomegalovirus exposure and HLA in healthy donors. Assay: immunoSEQ multiplex PCR; the TCRdb copy retains only in-frame clones and omits some. The sample consists of 160,000 or so clones, over 75% of them appearing once. The material sequenced was PBMCs. Receptor source: a woman aged 45 to 65 in good health and CMV-seronegative. Each CDR3 is given with its conserved first and last residue. Each record gives: CDR3 DNA, CDR3 protein, D gene, J gene, clone size, V gene. A D gene is named only where the DNA matches it firmly. Not every row has a clone size; where given, it reads once, few, many or a size class.

CDR3 DNA: TGTGCCAGCAGTCCGGGGGGTGAAGCTTTCTTT; CDR3 protein: CASSPGGEAFF; D gene: NA; J gene: TRBJ1-1; clone size: NA; V gene: TRBV6-6
CDR3 DNA: TGCGCCAGCAGCCGGGGGGGTAATTCACCCCTCCACTTT; CDR3 protein: CASSRGGNSPLHF; D gene: NA; J gene: TRBJ1-6; clone size: NA; V gene: TRBV4-1
CDR3 DNA: TGTGCCAGCAGCTTCCGGGTAGCGCAAGAGACCCAGTACTTC; CDR3 protein: CASSFRVAQETQYF; D gene: NA; J gene: TRBJ2-5; clone size: NA; V gene: TRBV7-9
CDR3 DNA: TGTGCCACCAGGGCAGGGGAGTCCTACGAGCAGTACTTC; CDR3 protein: CATRAGESYEQYF; D gene: NA; J gene: TRBJ2-7; clone size: once; V gene: TRBV15
CDR3 DNA: TGTGCCAGCAGCCCGCTGCGGGGGGGCGGGGAGACCCAGTACTTC; CDR3 protein: CASSPLRGGGETQYF; D gene: TRBD2; J gene: TRBJ2-5; clone size: NA; V gene: TRBV11-2
CDR3 DNA: TGTGCCAGCAGCGCGCAGGGGCTTCACAATCAGCCCCAGCATTTT; CDR3 protein: CASSAQGLHNQPQHF; D gene: NA; J gene: TRBJ1-5; clone size: few; V gene: TRBV9
CDR3 DNA: TGTGCCAGTAGTAGTCCTGGGCCCTACGAGCAGTACTTC; CDR3 protein: CASSSPGPYEQYF; D gene: NA; J gene: TRBJ2-7; clone size: NA; V gene: TRBV19
CDR3 DNA: TGTGCCAGCAGCTTAAGGGGAGGGTCCAATCAGCCCCAGCATTTT; CDR3 protein: CASSLRGGSNQPQHF; D gene: NA; J gene: TRBJ1-5; clone size: NA; V gene: TRBV7-3
CDR3 DNA: TGTGCCAGCAGGCATGACAGGGGTACCTATGGCTACACCTTC; CDR3 protein: CASRHDRGTYGYTF; D gene: TRBD1; J gene: TRBJ1-2; clone size: NA; V gene: TRBV28
CDR3 DNA: TGTGCCACCACAGGGGACGGGGCCAACGTCCTGACTTTC; CDR3 protein: CATTGDGANVLTF; D gene: TRBD1; J gene: TRBJ2-6; clone size: NA; V gene: TRBV2
CDR3 DNA: TGTGCCAGCAGCCACCAGAACGGGGGTGCCGGGGAGCTGTTTTTT; CDR3 protein: CASSHQNGGAGELFF; D gene: NA; J gene: TRBJ2-2; clone size: NA; V gene: TRBV9
CDR3 DNA: TGTGCCAGCAGCTTGTACTACGAGCAGTACTTC; CDR3 protein: CASSLYYEQYF; D gene: NA; J gene: TRBJ2-7; clone size: NA; V gene: TRBV5-6
CDR3 DNA: TGTGCCAGCAGTTCCGGTGGAGCGGGGTTCGATACGCAGTATTTT; CDR3 protein: CASSSGGAGFDTQYF; D gene: TRBD2; J gene: TRBJ2-3; clone size: NA; V gene: TRBV6-6
CDR3 DNA: TGTGCCAGCAGCTTAGGGTTCGGGGGGCCCTCAGAGACCCAGTACTTC; CDR3 protein: CASSLGFGGPSETQYF; D gene: NA; J gene: TRBJ2-5; clone size: NA; V gene: TRBV11-2
CDR3 DNA: TGTGCCAGTAGTCGGGAGAAGTACAATGAGCAGTTCTTC; CDR3 protein: CASSREKYNEQFF; D gene: NA; J gene: TRBJ2-1; clone size: NA; V gene: TRBV19
CDR3 DNA: TGTGCCAGCACTGGCCGCTACAGGTACAATGAGCAGTTCTTC; CDR3 protein: CASTGRYRYNEQFF; D gene: NA; J gene: TRBJ2-1; clone size: NA; V gene: TRBV2
CDR3 DNA: TGTGCCAGCAGCTTATACGGGGGCGAGCAGTACTTC; CDR3 protein: CASSLYGGEQYF; D gene: NA; J gene: TRBJ2-7; clone size: once; V gene: TRBV7-3
CDR3 DNA: TGCGCCAGCAGTCTCAGACAGGGGATACCAGATACGCAGTATTTT; CDR3 protein: CASSLRQGIPDTQYF; D gene: TRBD1; J gene: TRBJ2-3; clone size: once; V gene: TRBV23-1
CDR3 DNA: TGTGCCAGTAGCGACCCTAGACTAGCGGGTTACAATGAGCAGTTCTTC; CDR3 protein: CASSDPRLAGYNEQFF; D gene: TRBD2; J gene: TRBJ2-1; clone size: NA; V gene: TRBV19
CDR3 DNA: TGTGCCAGCAGCTTGGCCAGGGGCCTATTTGAAGCTTTCTTT; CDR3 protein: CASSLARGLFEAFF; D gene: NA; J gene: TRBJ1-1; clone size: NA; V gene: TRBV5-6
CDR3 DNA: TGTGCCAGCAGGTCTACCCAAAACTATGGCTACACCTTC; CDR3 protein: CASRSTQNYGYTF; D gene: NA; J gene: TRBJ1-2; clone size: NA; V gene: TRBV6-5
CDR3 DNA: TGTGCCAGCTCACCCACGGGACAGCAAAACTCTAACTATGGCTACACCTTC; CDR3 protein: CASSPTGQQNSNYGYTF; D gene: TRBD1; J gene: TRBJ1-2; clone size: NA; V gene: TRBV18